A selection of T cell receptor beta chains follows, all from one sample in a study of blood T cell repertoires in COVID-19. Profiling relied on immunoSEQ multiplex PCR, and the TCRdb table lists in-frame clones only, not all of them. The sample has tens of thousands of clones; roughly 89% are singletons. Sequenced material: peripheral blood. These receptor sequences come from a woman aged 45 to 65 with acute or convalescent COVID-19. CDR3s include the opening cysteine and the closing phenylalanine or tryptophan. The order of the fields is D gene, V gene, J gene, clone size, CDR3 protein, CDR3 DNA. The D gene is left open where the match is weak. A row's size may be missing; if present it is once, few, many or a size class.

NA	TRBV6-5	TRBJ2-1	NA	CASRPAFNRVNEQFF	TGTGCCAGCAGACCTGCTTTTAACAGGGTCAATGAGCAGTTCTTC
NA	TRBV7-9	TRBJ1-5	few	CASSLRRDQPQHF	TGTGCCAGCAGCTTGAGGCGGGATCAGCCCCAGCATTTT
NA	TRBV4-1	TRBJ2-3	NA	CASSQGRGGGTDTQYF	TGCGCCAGCAGCCAAGGTCGGGGAGGAGGCACAGATACGCAGTATTTT
NA	TRBV29-1	TRBJ1-4	NA	CSVGRSNEKLFF	TGCAGCGTTGGTAGGAGTAATGAAAAACTGTTTTTT
NA	TRBV18	TRBJ2-2	once	CASSPRQGELFF	TGTGCCAGCTCACCAAGACAGGGGGAGCTGTTTTTT
TRBD1	TRBV2	TRBJ1-4	NA	CASSTGTGEKLFF	TGTGCCAGCAGTACCGGGACAGGGGAAAAACTGTTTTTT
NA	TRBV29-1	TRBJ1-2	NA	CSAPLIDGDYGYTF	TGCAGCGCTCCACTTATTGACGGGGACTATGGCTACACCTTC
NA	TRBV3-1/TRBV3-2	TRBJ1-6	NA	CASSPRQVRDF	TGTGCCAGCAGCCCCCGTCAGGTTCGTGACTTT
NA	TRBV19	TRBJ1-5	NA	CASSPGATVDSNQPQHF	TGTGCCAGTAGTCCCGGTGCGACAGTGGATAGCAATCAGCCCCAGCATTTT
NA	TRBV19	TRBJ1-3	NA	CASRETGIRNTIYF	TGTGCCAGCCGGGAGACGGGGATAAGAAACACCATATATTTT
NA	TRBV2	TRBJ1-5	NA	CASSEGSLNQPQHF	TGTGCCAGCAGTGAAGGGAGCCTTAATCAGCCCCAGCATTTT
NA	TRBV5-1	TRBJ1-3	NA	CASSLAKQGVSGNTIYF	TGCGCCAGCAGCTTGGCCAAGCAGGGCGTCTCTGGAAACACCATATATTTT
TRBD1	TRBV30	TRBJ1-1	NA	CAFQGALGTEAFF	TGTGCCTTCCAGGGGGCCTTGGGCACTGAAGCTTTCTTT
NA	TRBV30	TRBJ1-4	NA	CAWSLNRARGEKLFF	TGTGCCTGGAGCCTAAACAGGGCGAGGGGTGAAAAACTGTTTTTT
TRBD1	TRBV18	TRBJ1-3	NA	CASSSGTGGIGGNTIYF	TGTGCCAGCTCATCGGGGACAGGGGGTATCGGAGGAAACACCATATATTTT
NA	TRBV7-9	TRBJ1-2	NA	CASSEQGSNYGYTF	TGTGCCAGCAGCGAACAGGGTTCTAACTATGGCTACACCTTC
TRBD1	TRBV7-2	TRBJ1-1	NA	CASSLSQGLGTEAFF	TGTGCCAGCAGCTTATCACAGGGGCTTGGCACTGAAGCTTTCTTT
TRBD1	TRBV29-1	TRBJ2-1	NA	CSAPRPGGMYEQFF	TGCAGCGCTCCACGGCCAGGGGGAATGTATGAGCAGTTCTTC
NA	TRBV6-6	TRBJ1-6	once	CASNEGGGRSPLHF	TGTGCCAGCAACGAGGGTGGAGGGAGATCACCCCTCCACTTT
NA	TRBV27	TRBJ1-2	NA	CASSLGHTYGYTF	TGTGCCAGCAGTCTGGGACACACCTATGGCTACACCTTC
NA	TRBV19	TRBJ1-1	NA	CASSAGIEAFF	TGTGCCAGTAGTGCCGGGATTGAAGCTTTCTTT
TRBD1	TRBV7-8	TRBJ1-2	NA	CASSLGGTGHGYTF	TGTGCCAGCAGCTTAGGAGGGACAGGCCATGGCTACACCTTC
TRBD2	TRBV3-1/TRBV3-2	TRBJ2-3	NA	CASSLLAEDTDTQYF	TGTGCCAGCAGTCTACTAGCGGAAGACACAGATACGCAGTATTTT
NA	TRBV7-2	TRBJ2-3	NA	CASRLLVSTDTQYF	TGTGCCAGCAGACTCCTGGTCAGCACAGATACGCAGTATTTT